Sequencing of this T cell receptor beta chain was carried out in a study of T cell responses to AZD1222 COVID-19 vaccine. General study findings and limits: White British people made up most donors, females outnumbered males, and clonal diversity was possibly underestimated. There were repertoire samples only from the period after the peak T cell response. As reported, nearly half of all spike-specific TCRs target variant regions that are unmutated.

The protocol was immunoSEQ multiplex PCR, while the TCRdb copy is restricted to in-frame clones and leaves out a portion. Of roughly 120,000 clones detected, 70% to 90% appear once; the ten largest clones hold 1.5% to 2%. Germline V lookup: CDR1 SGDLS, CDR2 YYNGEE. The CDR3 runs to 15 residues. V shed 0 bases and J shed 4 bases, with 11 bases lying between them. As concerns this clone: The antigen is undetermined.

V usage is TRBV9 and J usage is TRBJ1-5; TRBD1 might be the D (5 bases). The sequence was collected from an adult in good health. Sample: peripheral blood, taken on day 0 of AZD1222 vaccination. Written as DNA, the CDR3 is TGTGCCAGCAGCGTAGACTCAGGGAGAAATCAGCCCCAGCATTTT. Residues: CASSVDSGRNQPQHF.